This is a list of T cell receptor beta chains from one sample in a study of cytomegalovirus exposure and HLA in healthy donors. Sequencing used immunoSEQ multiplex PCR; TCRdb keeps in-frame clones, though not all of them. The sample has 50,000 to 80,000 clones. Sequencing used PBMCs. Receptor source: a woman in her late teens or twenties in good health and CMV-seronegative. Both conserved end residues are part of each CDR3. D genes are given only for firm matches.

D	V	J	CDR3	DNA
TRBD1	TRBV29-1	TRBJ2-5	CSVEKGQGAGETQYF	TGCAGCGTTGAAAAGGGGCAGGGGGCAGGAGAGACCCAGTACTTC
TRBD1	TRBV6-5	TRBJ1-5	CASSSTGTGINQPQHF	TGTGCCAGCAGTTCCACCGGGACAGGGATTAATCAGCCCCAGCATTTT
.	TRBV15	TRBJ1-1	CATSRDWAAEAFF	TGTGCCACCAGCAGAGATTGGGCAGCTGAAGCTTTCTTT
.	TRBV30	TRBJ2-1	CAGENRVIRSSDNEQFF	TGTGCCGGGGAGAACCGGGTCATCAGGAGCTCCGACAATGAGCAGTTCTTC
.	TRBV11-2	TRBJ1-1	CASSSSPDTEAFF	TGTGCCAGCAGCTCGAGCCCGGACACTGAAGCTTTCTTT
.	TRBV4-1	TRBJ1-1	CASSQGKLGDTEAFF	TGCGCCAGCAGCCAAGGAAAGCTCGGGGACACTGAAGCTTTCTTT
.	TRBV5-1	TRBJ2-7	CASSADDRYEQYF	TGCGCCAGCAGCGCGGATGATAGATACGAGCAGTACTTC
TRBD1	TRBV11-2	TRBJ2-2	CASSPGTGGWIGELFF	TGTGCCAGCAGCCCTGGGACAGGGGGTTGGATCGGGGAGCTGTTTTTT
.	TRBV30	TRBJ1-4	CAWSVPGRRLFF	TGTGCCTGGAGTGTTCCAGGGAGGAGACTGTTTTTT
.	TRBV7-9	TRBJ1-2	CASSFVGQTYGYTF	TGTGCCAGCAGCTTTGTTGGGCAGACGTATGGCTACACCTTC
TRBD2	TRBV2	TRBJ2-1	CASSGLAGGGNEQFF	TGTGCCAGCAGCGGACTAGCGGGGGGGGGCAATGAGCAGTTCTTC
.	TRBV5-1	TRBJ1-1	CASSPQGGGNTEAFF	TGCGCCAGCAGCCCACAGGGTGGGGGGAACACTGAAGCTTTCTTT
.	TRBV7-6	TRBJ1-1	CASSYGGMNTEAFF	TGTGCCAGCAGTTACGGGGGTATGAACACTGAAGCTTTCTTT
.	TRBV1	TRBJ2-1	CTSSQNSGRALGEQFF	TGCACCAGCAGCCAAAATAGCGGGAGGGCCCTCGGTGAGCAGTTCTTC
.	TRBV14	TRBJ2-5	CASSQEEGGERFHETQYF	TGTGCCAGCAGCCAAGAAGAAGGGGGTGAGAGGTTCCACGAGACCCAGTACTTC
TRBD2	TRBV30	TRBJ2-7	CAWSVGGVRYEQYF	TGTGCCTGGTCCGTGGGAGGGGTTCGCTACGAGCAGTACTTC
TRBD2	TRBV11-2	TRBJ2-1	CASSPILAGVREHNEQFF	TGTGCCAGCAGCCCGATACTAGCGGGTGTTCGGGAGCACAATGAGCAGTTCTTC
.	TRBV25-1	TRBJ2-6	CASSGPGAPGANVLTF	TGTGCCAGCAGTGGTCCTGGGGCACCTGGGGCCAACGTCCTGACTTTC
.	TRBV7-6	TRBJ2-5	CASSLGGQETQYF	TGTGCCAGCAGCTTAGGCGGGCAGGAGACCCAGTACTTC
TRBD1	TRBV5-1	TRBJ1-4	CASSFSGQDEKLFF	TGCGCCAGCAGCTTTTCGGGACAGGATGAAAAACTGTTTTTT
.	TRBV7-9	TRBJ2-1	CASSLSGSGEQFF	TGTGCCAGCAGCTTGAGTGGGAGCGGTGAGCAGTTCTTC
.	TRBV4-1	TRBJ2-7	CASSYPTGPSSYEQYF	TGCGCCAGCAGCTACCCTACAGGGCCCTCCTCCTACGAGCAGTACTTC
.	TRBV5-4	TRBJ2-7	CASSLVGSGGEEEQYF	TGTGCCAGCAGCTTGGTTGGATCGGGTGGGGAGGAGGAGCAGTACTTC
TRBD1	TRBV5-1	TRBJ2-2	CASSLVPGTANTGELFF	TGCGCCAGCAGCCTGGTACCCGGGACAGCGAACACCGGGGAGCTGTTTTTT
TRBD1	TRBV7-9	TRBJ1-1	CASSSTGVNTEAFF	TGTGCCAGCAGCTCCACAGGGGTGAACACTGAAGCTTTCTTT
.	TRBV6-5	TRBJ1-2	CASSYGRSSPYGYTF	TGTGCCAGCAGTTACGGTCGGAGCTCCCCCTATGGCTACACCTTC
.	TRBV4-1	TRBJ1-5	CASSQVRAGWGQPQHF	TGCGCCAGCAGCCAAGTTCGGGCAGGGTGGGGTCAGCCCCAGCATTTT
TRBD2	TRBV28	TRBJ2-3	CASSPRWSGTSTDTQYF	TGTGCCAGCAGTCCCAGGTGGAGCGGGACTAGCACAGATACGCAGTATTTT
.	TRBV11-3	TRBJ1-1	CASSSNAGTGGEAFF	TGTGCCAGCAGCTCGAACGCCGGGACGGGGGGCGAAGCTTTCTTT
.	TRBV30	TRBJ1-2	CAWSEGTSVYGYTF	TGTGCCTGGAGTGAGGGGACATCCGTCTATGGCTACACCTTC
TRBD1	TRBV10-3	TRBJ2-1	CAIRVDRAPDNEQFF	TGTGCCATCAGGGTAGACAGGGCTCCCGACAATGAGCAGTTCTTC
TRBD1	TRBV5-1	TRBJ1-2	CASSPPGQGAYYGYTF	TGCGCCAGCAGCCCCCCCGGACAGGGGGCTTACTATGGCTACACCTTC
TRBD2	TRBV25-1	TRBJ2-7	CASSHTPGGKQYF	TGTGCCAGCAGTCATACCCCCGGGGGGAAGCAGTACTTC
.	TRBV4-1	TRBJ2-1	CASSQEISGRYNEQFF	TGCGCCAGCAGCCAAGAGATTAGCGGCCGCTACAATGAGCAGTTCTTC
.	TRBV5-4	TRBJ1-1	CASSHASQGQNTEAFF	TGTGCCAGCAGCCATGCGTCCCAGGGACAGAACACTGAAGCTTTCTTT
TRBD1	TRBV30	TRBJ1-2	CAWSVGTGYSAGGYTF	TGTGCCTGGAGTGTTGGGACAGGTTACTCCGCTGGCGGCTACACCTTC
.	TRBV6-1	TRBJ2-1	CASSERYNEQFF	TGTGCCAGCAGTGAGAGGTACAATGAGCAGTTCTTC
TRBD2	TRBV30	TRBJ2-1	CAWSVSGGYNEQFF	TGTGCCTGGAGTGTTAGCGGGGGGTACAATGAGCAGTTCTTC
TRBD1	TRBV7-9	TRBJ1-2	CASSPLRTGYGYTF	TGTGCCAGCAGCCCTCTGAGGACAGGCTATGGCTACACCTTC
TRBD2	TRBV15	TRBJ2-5	CATSRVTSGQETQYF	TGTGCCACCAGCAGAGTGACTAGCGGCCAAGAGACCCAGTACTTC
.	TRBV29-1	TRBJ1-1	CSVGRGGTEAFF	TGCAGCGTTGGCAGAGGGGGCACTGAAGCTTTCTTT
.	TRBV29-1	TRBJ2-1	CSADTSSGVNEQFF	TGCAGCGCCGATACTAGCTCTGGAGTCAATGAGCAGTTCTTC
.	TRBV30	TRBJ1-1	CAWRPLGGGDTEAFF	TGTGCCTGGAGACCTTTAGGCGGGGGGGACACTGAAGCTTTCTTT
TRBD1	TRBV6-6	TRBJ1-2	CASSPQGQRDGYTF	TGTGCCAGCAGTCCACAGGGACAGAGAGATGGCTACACCTTC
.	TRBV28	TRBJ2-7	CASSRDTAYEQYF	TGTGCCAGCAGCCGGGACACCGCCTACGAGCAGTACTTC
TRBD2	TRBV27	TRBJ2-1	CATRAGTSGYNEQFF	TGTGCCACCAGGGCAGGGACTAGCGGTTACAATGAGCAGTTCTTC
.	TRBV6-1	TRBJ2-7	CASTTMVYEQYF	TGTGCCAGCACTACGATGGTCTACGAGCAGTACTTC
.	TRBV6-1	TRBJ2-7	CASSSGDTTYEQYF	TGTGCCAGCAGTTCTGGGGACACCACCTACGAGCAGTACTTC
TRBD1	TRBV14	TRBJ2-1	CASSYRDSYNEQFF	TGTGCCAGCAGCTACCGGGACAGCTACAATGAGCAGTTCTTC
.	TRBV5-4	TRBJ2-3	CASSPSRVASDTQYF	TGTGCCAGCAGTCCCTCGCGTGTAGCAAGCGATACGCAGTATTTT
TRBD1	TRBV23-1	TRBJ1-2	CASSQTRQGGHDGYTF	TGCGCCAGCAGTCAAACCCGACAGGGCGGTCACGATGGCTACACCTTC
.	TRBV5-1	TRBJ1-2	CASSLAEVRQGYTF	TGCGCCAGCAGCTTGGCCGAGGTACGGCAGGGCTACACCTTC
TRBD1	TRBV6-1	TRBJ1-3	CASSPPRTGGNTIYF	TGTGCCAGCAGTCCTCCCCGGACAGGCGGAAACACCATATATTTT
TRBD2	TRBV18	TRBJ2-1	CASSPLGSSGGSSYNEQFF	TGTGCCAGCTCACCGCTTGGGTCTAGCGGGGGGTCCTCCTACAATGAGCAGTTCTTC
TRBD1	TRBV10-3	TRBJ2-7	CAISGQGGSYEQYF	TGTGCCATCAGTGGACAGGGGGGATCCTACGAGCAGTACTTC